The count of the clone carrying this TCR beta chain is one. The data belong to a study of OX40 agonist ivuxolimab in advanced cancers. J lost 11 bases, V lost 4 bases, and 14 bases had no gene match. Germline CDR1 SGHAT, CDR2 FQNNGV. The CDR3 covers 15 residues. Sequencing was performed with immunoSEQ multiplex PCR; in TCRdb, only in-frame clones are kept and a portion is missing. The sample has 80,000 to 95,000 clones, 70% to 90% seen once. The sequence was obtained from an adult with an advanced solid tumor such as melanoma, head and neck, liver or kidney cancer. This chain links TRBV11-2 with TRBJ2-5; TRBD2 matches at 9 bases. Sequences were derived from CD4+ or CD8+ T cells sorted from blood, sampled in a trial of the OX40 agonist ivuxolimab. CDR3 DNA sequence: TGTGCCAGCAGCTCAACCGGGACTAGCAATCCAGAGCAGTACTTC. Residues: CASSSTGTSNPEQYF.